The clone carrying this TCR beta chain was counted a few times. Amplification of the TCR beta CDR3 was achieved through multiplex PCR with 32 V and 13 J primers. MiXCR was run by TCRdb on the multiplex PCR reads, yielding one entry per CDR3 protein. The table shows roughly 14,000 distinct CDR3 sequences, with 28% occurring only once. The source of the sample is a study of immune heterogeneity within non-small cell lung tumors. The overall study: Tumor histology was classified as squamous cell carcinoma in a handful of cases, non-squamous carcinoma in over nine and not otherwise specified in 1.

Bulk tumor genomic DNA (around 600 ng per sample) served as template. In surgery, several biopsies were collected from each primary tumor at widely spaced sites. Surgery that was curative in intent was performed on patients with untreated, newly diagnosed non-small cell lung cancer. V lost 3 bases and J lost 7; bases outside the gene matches: 6. CDR3 size: 15 residues. In germline, CDR1 is SGHTS, CDR2 YDEGEE. The sequencing input was lung tumor tissue. The chain has TRBV5-8 and TRBJ2-2; 10 bases agree with TRBD2. The sequence was obtained from a man in his forties with non-small cell lung cancer. As DNA, the CDR3 is TGTGCCAGCAGCTCGCTAGCGGGAGTGTTCGGGGAGCTGTTTTTT. This sequence encodes CASSSLAGVFGELFF.